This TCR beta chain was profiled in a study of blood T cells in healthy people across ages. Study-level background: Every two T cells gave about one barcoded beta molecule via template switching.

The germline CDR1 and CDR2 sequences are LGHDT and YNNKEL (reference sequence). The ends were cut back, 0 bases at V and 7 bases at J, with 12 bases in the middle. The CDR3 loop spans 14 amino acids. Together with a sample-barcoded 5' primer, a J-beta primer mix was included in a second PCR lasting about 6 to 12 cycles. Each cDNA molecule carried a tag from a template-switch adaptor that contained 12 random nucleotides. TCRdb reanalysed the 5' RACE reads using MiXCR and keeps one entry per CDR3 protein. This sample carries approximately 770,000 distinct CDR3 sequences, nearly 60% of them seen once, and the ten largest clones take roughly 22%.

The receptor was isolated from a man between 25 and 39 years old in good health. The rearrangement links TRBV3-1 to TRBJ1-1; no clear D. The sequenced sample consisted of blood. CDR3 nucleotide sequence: TGTGCCAGCAGCCAAGATTATGGCGCCAATGAAGCTTTCTTT. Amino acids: CASSQDYGANEAFF.